This record covers a single TCR beta chain. Assay used: immunoSEQ multiplex PCR; TCRdb lists only in-frame clones, some missing. The data hold roughly 80,000 clones, with over 80% observed a single time. This CDR3 spans 15 amino acids. The ends were cut back, 0 bases at V and 2 bases at J, with 8 bases in the middle. Per germline, CDR1 SGHAT and CDR2 FQDESV (reference sequence). The sample originates from a study of blood T cell repertoires in COVID-19. V and J are TRBV11-1 and TRBJ2-1; D not certain. The receptor was derived from a human donor in a cohort sampled during active COVID-19. The specimen was peripheral blood. The CDR3 DNA sequence: TGTGCCAGCAGCTTAGCAGGTGACACCTACAATGAGCAGTTCTTC. As protein: CASSLAGDTYNEQFF.